The 27 T cell receptor beta chains reported below all come from one sample, sequenced in a study of blood T cell repertoires in COVID-19 (dated by TCRdb to about 2020). Libraries were constructed by the immunoSEQ multiplex PCR assay. Entries here come from immuneACCESS through TCRdb and include only in-frame sequences with V and J called. Some clones fail to appear in such tables; in the studies checked, an unresolved V gene covers under half of the shortfall, and the cause of the remainder is unknown. The sample data list approximately 210,000 clones, and 80% of these were observed just once. The top ten clones comprise around 4.5% of the sample. The sample consisted of PBMCs or T cells enriched from blood (not recorded which). These receptor sequences come from a man between 25 and 39 years old with acute COVID-19.

This clone was detected a few times. J is TRBJ1-1 and V is TRBV7-3; possible D gene TRBD1, 6 bases. The germline V gene has CDR1 SGHTA and CDR2 FQGTGA. V was pared by 6 bases and J by 3 bases, with 17 bases between. The CDR3 loop spans 15 amino acids. This chain's CDR3 is CASRSNRAGDTEAFF. CDR3 nucleotide sequence: TGTGCCAGCAGGTCAAATCGCGCAGGGGACACTGAAGCTTTCTTT.

This clone was detected once. This chain joins TRBV10-3 and TRBJ2-1; 13 nucleotides line up with TRBD2. Germline V gene sequence: CDR1 ENHRY, CDR2 SYGVKD. Trimming cost V 5 bases and J 10 bases; bases outside gene matches: 5. CDR3 size: 14 residues. The CDR3 DNA follows: TGTGCCATCAGTTTCACTAGCGGGGGGGGAGAGCAGTTCTTC. It codes for CAISFTSGGGEQFF.

This sequence joins TRBV12-3 or TRBV12-4 and TRBJ2-7, with D perhaps matching TRBD2 (6 bases). V lost 6 bases to trimming and J lost 13 bases, with 19 bases between them. The CDR3 length is 12 residues. In DNA form, the CDR3 reads TGTGCCAGCAGATTGGGACTCGGAAACTCCTACTTC. This codes for CASRLGLGNSYF.

This rearrangement joins TRBV7-2 to TRBJ2-4, with D uncertain. The CDR3 spans 15 residues. V shed 1 base and J shed 0 bases, with 7 bases lying between them. CDR1 and CDR2 (germline): SGHTA, FQGNSA. CDR3 sequence: CASSLEQLAKNIQYF. The CDR3 bases are TGTGCCAGCAGCTTAGAACAATTAGCCAAAAACATTCAGTACTTC.

This clone was seen many times. The chain employs TRBV3-1 (or the pseudogene TRBV3-2) and TRBJ1-1; D may be TRBD1 (5 bases). Germline V gives CDR1 LGHDT, CDR2 YNNKEL (reference sequence). The V end lost 3 bases, the J end lost 6 bases, and 8 bases lay between the germline ends. The CDR3 length is 12 residues. CDR3 nucleotides: TGTGCCAGCAGCCAGGCGGGGGCTGAAGCTTTCTTT. As protein: CASSQAGAEAFF.

The chain has TRBV24-1 and TRBJ2-1, with D tentatively TRBD2 (6 bases). The CDR3 spans 12 residues. Trimming stripped 9 bases from V and 8 bases from J, with 13 bases between. Germline values: CDR1 KGHDR, CDR2 SFDVKD. DNA for the CDR3: TGTGCCACCGGGACTGCCTGGGATGAGCAGTTCTTC. Protein: CATGTAWDEQFF.

V and J are TRBV5-1 and TRBJ2-3; 10 bases match TRBD1. Trimming at V came to 6 bases and at J to 0 bases, leaving 13 bases not matched to a gene. The CDR3 has 18 residues. Germline V lookup: CDR1 SGHRS, CDR2 YFSETQ. The CDR3 DNA reads TGCGCCAGCAACTGGGGGACAGGGGATGGCGCGAGCACAGATACGCAGTATTTT. Its translation is CASNWGTGDGASTDTQYF.

This clone has just a few counts. The rearrangement uses TRBV6-5 and TRBJ2-5, with D perhaps matching TRBD2 (6 bases). Trimming left V 5 bases short and J 1 base short, with 11 bases between. Looked up from germline, CDR1 is MNHEY and CDR2 is SVGAGI. The CDR3 loop spans 14 amino acids. Here the CDR3 reads CASSRRLGQETQYF. CDR3 in DNA: TGTGCCAGCAGTCGACGACTAGGCCAAGAGACCCAGTACTTC.

The rearrangement uses TRBV3-1 (or the pseudogene TRBV3-2) and TRBJ2-7, with a possible D match to TRBD2 (5 bases). V lost 1 base and J lost 7, with 14 bases in between. CDR1 and CDR2 (germline): LGHDT, YNNKEL (reference sequence). The CDR3 runs 14 residues. CDR3 sequence (DNA): TGTGCCAGCAGCCAAGGAGCTACCCGAGGGGAGCAGTACTTC. Protein product: CASSQGATRGEQYF.

This clone was recorded only once. The chain recombines TRBV7-9 with TRBJ1-5; 10 bases match TRBD1. The CDR3 loop spans 16 amino acids. Germline V gives CDR1 SEHNR, CDR2 FQNEAQ (reference sequence). V dropped 5 bases and J dropped 1; count of bases not matched to a gene: 5. The CDR3 DNA reads TGTGCCAGCAGCGATCGGACAGGGGGAAGCAATCAGCCCCAGCATTTT. This codes for CASSDRTGGSNQPQHF.

The chain combines TRBV13 with TRBJ1-1; TRBD1 matches 7 bases. The ends lost 5 bases at V and 5 bases at J; junction bases unmatched: 17. In germline, CDR1 is PRHDT, CDR2 FYEKMQ (reference sequence). The length of the CDR3 is 17 residues. Here the CDR3 reads CASSRSNRGPPETEAFF. DNA for the CDR3: TGTGCCAGCAGCCGTAGCAACAGGGGCCCCCCCGAAACTGAAGCTTTCTTT.

This chain connects TRBV5-1 to TRBJ2-2, with 12 bases matching TRBD2. Losses at the gene ends were 2 bases for V and 5 bases for J; bases not matched to a gene: 10. CDR1 and CDR2 (germline): SGHRS, YFSETQ. The CDR3 spans 18 residues. The DNA of the CDR3 is TGCGCCAGCAGCTTCCTACTAGCGGGGGGCTCTGGAACCGGGGAGCTGTTTTTT. It translates to CASSFLLAGGSGTGELFF.

The chain employs TRBV14 and TRBJ1-2, with D possibly being TRBD1 (6 bases). CDR3 length: 14 residues. V was cut by 4 bases and J by 0 bases, with 9 bases left in between. The germline CDR1 and CDR2 sequences are SGHDN and FVKESK. The CDR3 DNA follows: TGTGCCAGCAGCCGGGACATATCTAACTATGGCTACACCTTC. It specifies CASSRDISNYGYTF.

V and J are TRBV5-1 and TRBJ2-7, with 8 positions matching TRBD1. J gave up 4 bases and V 0 bases, and 6 bases lay outside the gene matches. Germline-derived CDR1 and CDR2 are SGHRS and YFSETQ. This CDR3 comprises 15 residues. Here the CDR3 reads CASSLDSGGLYEQYF. The CDR3 region has the DNA TGCGCCAGCAGCTTGGATTCAGGGGGCTTATACGAGCAGTACTTC. Together with reference TRBV5-1 and TRBJ2-7, the CDR3 gives the full variable domain: KAGVTQTPRYLIKTRGQQVTLSCSPISGHRSVSWYQQTPGQGLQFLFEYFSETQRNKGNFPGRFSGRQFSNSRSEMNVSTLELGDSALYLCASSLDSGGLYEQYFGPGTRLTVT.

This clone showed up just a few times. The chain couples TRBV7-2 to TRBJ1-2; D unclear. This CDR3 spans 14 amino acids. Germline lookup yields CDR1 SGHTA and CDR2 FQGNSA. The V and J ends lost 5 bases and 7 bases respectively, with 17 bases between them. CDR3 in amino acids: CASSPRNSRGGYTF. CDR3 bases: TGTGCCAGCAGCCCTCGGAATTCTCGGGGTGGCTACACCTTC. Full variable domain (rest looked up from reference TRBV7-2 and TRBJ1-2): GAGVSQSPSNKVTEKGKDVELRCDPISGHTALYWYRQSLGQGLEFLIYFQGNSAPDKSGLPSDRFSAERTGGSVSTLTIQRTQQEDSAVYLCASSPRNSRGGYTFGSGTRLTVV.

This rearrangement joins TRBV10-3 to TRBJ2-3; possible D gene TRBD2, 5 bases. This CDR3 has 13 residues. The V end lost 4 bases, the J end lost 2 bases, and 7 bases lay between the germline ends. CDR1 ENHRY and CDR2 SYGVKD come from the germline V gene. Here the CDR3 DNA reads TGTGCCATCAGTGGAGGGTACACAGATACGCAGTATTTT. Protein product: CAISGGYTDTQYF.

In this sample, this clone turned up a few times. CDR3 region: CASSFGTGWDGYTF. The CDR3, as DNA: TGTGCCAGCAGCTTCGGGACAGGGTGGGATGGCTACACCTTC. The rearrangement joins TRBV5-4 to TRBJ1-2, with 9 bases that match TRBD1. Trimming cost V 2 bases and J 6 bases; bases outside gene matches: 5. The CDR3 is 14 amino acids. CDR1 and CDR2 (germline): SGHNT, YYREEE (reference sequence). The complete variable domain, with remaining parts taken from reference TRBV5-4 and TRBJ1-2, reads ETGVTQSPTHLIKTRGQQVTLRCSSQSGHNTVSWYQQALGQGPQFIFQYYREEENGRGNFPPRFSGLQFPNYSSELNVNALELDDSALYLCASSFGTGWDGYTFGSGTRLTVV.

V gene TRBV2 combines with J gene TRBJ2-7, with a weak D call TRBD1 (6 bases). The CDR3 extends over 14 amino acids. Trimming left V 6 bases short and J 4 bases short, with 16 bases between. Germline CDR1 reads SNHLY; CDR2 reads FYNNEI. The CDR3 DNA reads as TGTGCCAGCAGGGACCCGGGACAACGATACGAGCAGTACTTC. It yields the protein CASRDPGQRYEQYF.

This CDR3 reads CASSRTGDNQPQHF. The CDR3 DNA follows: TGTGCCAGCAGCCGGACAGGGGACAATCAGCCCCAGCATTTT. This rearrangement joins TRBV5-4 to TRBJ1-5; 9 bases align to TRBD1. CDR3 size: 14 residues. Germline V CDR1 and CDR2: SGHNT, YYREEE (reference sequence). J lost 3 bases, V lost 4 bases, and 2 bases had no gene match.

The genes are TRBV7-2 and TRBJ1-3, with a tentative D call TRBD1 (5 bases). CDR1 and CDR2 (germline): SGHTA, FQGNSA. Trimming took 3 bases from V and 4 from J, leaving 13 bases between them. The CDR3 loop spans 15 amino acids. CDR3 region: CASSLIKGIGNTIYF. The CDR3 bases are TGTGCCAGCAGCTTGATCAAGGGGATCGGAAACACCATATATTTT.

In DNA, the CDR3 is TGCGCCAGCAGGTTGCAGGGTAACGGGGAGCTGTTTTTT. It is translated as CASRLQGNGELFF. The V call is TRBV5-1, the J call TRBJ2-2; tentatively, D is TRBD1 (5 bases). The CDR3 is made up of 13 amino acids. V dropped 5 bases and J dropped 7 bases, with 12 bases sitting between them. Per the germline V gene, CDR1 is SGHRS and CDR2 is YFSETQ.

The chain is built from TRBV4-1 and TRBJ2-7; D might be TRBD1 (5 bases). The CDR3 is 15 amino acids. V lost 1 base to trimming and J lost 5 bases, with 15 bases between them. CDR1 and CDR2 (germline): MGHRA, YSYEKL. The CDR3 is CASSQAPTGVNEQYF. CDR3 nucleotide sequence: TGCGCCAGCAGCCAAGCCCCAACAGGAGTCAACGAGCAGTACTTC.

In its sample, this clone was seen many times. J is TRBJ1-4 and V is TRBV7-9, with TRBD1 matching over 7 bases. The CDR3 is 16 amino acids. Germline V lookup: CDR1 SEHNR, CDR2 FQNEAQ (reference sequence). V lost 3 bases to trimming and J lost 5 bases; unmatched junction nucleotides: 9. The DNA for the CDR3 is TGTGCCAGCAGCTTTCAGGGTTTACAGGGGAATGAAAAACTGTTTTTT. This gives the protein CASSFQGLQGNEKLFF.

This clone turned up a few times. This chain links TRBV28 with TRBJ1-4; 9 bases fit TRBD1. The CDR3 extends over 15 amino acids. The germline V gene has CDR1 MDHEN and CDR2 SYDVKM. With 4 bases clipped from V and 8 bases from J, the junction kept 8 bases outside the gene matches. For the CDR3, the DNA is TGTGCCAGCAGTTCCCAAGACAGGGGGGGAGAAAAACTGTTTTTT. It is translated as CASSSQDRGGEKLFF.

About this clone itself: This same CDR3 is encoded by further DNA sequences in the sample. The chain links TRBV19 to TRBJ1-5; D uncertain. Trimming removed 3 bases from V and 4 bases from J, with 7 bases in between. CDR1 is LNHDA and CDR2 is SQIVND in the germline V gene (reference sequence). CDR3 length equals 13 residues. CDR3 amino acids: CASSIAGNQPQHF. CDR3 DNA sequence: TGTGCCAGTAGTATCGCGGGGAATCAGCCCCAGCATTTT.

Only one count was recorded for this clone. The chain has TRBV19 and TRBJ1-4; D uncertain. The V end lost 2 bases, the J end lost 0 bases, and 16 bases lay between the germline ends. This CDR3 has 18 amino acids. CDR1 is LNHDA, CDR2 SQIVND, per germline (reference sequence). In nucleotides, the CDR3 is TGTGCCAGTAGTATAATGGTCAGGCAGGCAACAACTAATGAAAAACTGTTTTTT. Amino acid sequence: CASSIMVRQATTNEKLFF.

The V gene is TRBV18, the J gene TRBJ2-6, with D tentatively TRBD1 (5 bases). V lost 3 bases and J 0 bases, leaving 9 bases between the germline ends. The V gene's germline CDR1 is KGHSH and CDR2 LQKENI. The CDR3 sequence is 16 residues long. Here the CDR3 reads CASSPLDSSGANVLTF. The CDR3 DNA reads TGTGCCAGCTCACCCTTAGACAGCTCTGGGGCCAACGTCCTGACTTTC.